Following are 9 T cell receptor beta chains from one sample sequenced in a study of OX40 agonist ivuxolimab in advanced cancers. Assay used: immunoSEQ multiplex PCR; TCRdb lists only in-frame clones, some missing. The sample records around 80,000 clones, 89% being singletons. Here the sequenced sample was CD4+ or CD8+ T cells sorted from blood, taken in a trial of the OX40 agonist ivuxolimab. These TCRs come from an adult with an advanced solid tumor such as melanoma, head and neck, liver or kidney cancer.

V usage is TRBV6-6 and J usage is TRBJ1-1; 8 bases fit TRBD1. Germline V CDR1 and CDR2: MNHNY, SVGAGI (reference sequence). This CDR3 has 12 amino acids. Trimming removed 8 bases from V and 2 bases from J; junction bases left unmatched: 1. The CDR3 sequence: CASDRGNTEAFF. The CDR3 nucleotides read TGTGCCAGCGACAGGGGAAACACTGAAGCTTTCTTT.

The chain recombines TRBV7-3 with TRBJ2-3, with TRBD2 as a possible D gene (7 bases). The V end lost 1 base, the J end lost 6 bases, and 14 bases lay between the germline ends. Germline V gene data show CDR1 as SGHTA and CDR2 as FQGTGA. The CDR3 loop spans 15 amino acids. The CDR3 sequence is CASSLSGGALDTQYF. The CDR3 coding sequence is TGTGCCAGCAGCTTAAGTGGGGGGGCCTTGGATACGCAGTATTTT.

This chain links TRBV14 with TRBJ1-2; D unresolved. Trimming left V 2 bases short and J 5 bases short, with 6 bases between. This CDR3 region has 12 residues. Germline V gene sequence: CDR1 SGHDN, CDR2 FVKESK. CDR3 region: CASSQRRYGYTF. CDR3 coding DNA: TGTGCCAGCAGCCAACGGAGGTATGGCTACACCTTC.

The V call is TRBV4-1, the J call TRBJ2-3; a weak D match, TRBD2 (6 bases). Germline V gene sequence: CDR1 MGHRA, CDR2 YSYEKL. CDR3 length: 18 amino acids. V was shortened by 2 bases and J by 2 bases, with 20 bases between the two germline ends. Here the CDR3 reads CASSQFLPIAANTDTQYF. CDR3 DNA sequence: TGCGCCAGCAGCCAATTCTTGCCCATAGCGGCAAACACAGATACGCAGTATTTT.

This clone appeared once. The CDR3 is CASTEGGRARTEAFF. CDR3 in DNA: TGCGCCAGCACGGAGGGGGGGCGTGCTAGGACTGAAGCTTTCTTT. The chain uses TRBV5-1 and TRBJ1-1, with a tentative D call TRBD1 (6 bases). Trimming removed 6 bases at V and 5 bases at J, with 20 bases between. The V gene's germline CDR1 is SGHRS and CDR2 YFSETQ. This CDR3 region has 15 residues.

The CDR3: CASNGGRNEQFF. The CDR3 coding sequence is TGTGCCAGCAATGGTGGGCGGAATGAGCAGTTCTTC. The rearrangement links TRBV27 to TRBJ2-1; D is undetermined. V was trimmed by 7 bases and J by 7 bases, leaving 11 bases between them. The CDR3 is 12 residues long. CDR1 is MNHEY, CDR2 SMNVEV, per germline (reference sequence).

The count of this clone is one. J is TRBJ1-1 and V is TRBV7-9; D ambiguous. This CDR3 comprises 13 residues. Trimming stripped 5 bases from V and 4 bases from J, with 11 bases between. Looked up from germline, CDR1 is SEHNR and CDR2 is FQNEAQ (reference sequence). The CDR3 loop is CASSLTVGTEAFF. The CDR3 nucleotides read TGTGCCAGCAGCCTGACGGTTGGCACTGAAGCTTTCTTT.

V is TRBV7-6 and J is TRBJ2-1; D gene uncertain. The germline gives CDR1 SGHVS, CDR2 FNYEAQ. This CDR3 comprises 12 residues. V gave up 1 base and J gave up 3 bases, with 1 base separating them. DNA of the CDR3: TGTGCCAGCAGCTTAGTCTACAATGAGCAGTTCTTC. Translating it yields CASSLVYNEQFF.

V gene TRBV7-9 combines with J gene TRBJ2-5, with 9 bases identical to TRBD1. Germline lookup yields CDR1 SEHNR and CDR2 FQNEAQ (reference sequence). With V trimmed by 1 base and J by 5 bases, 8 bases remained unmatched. The CDR3 has 16 amino acids. CDR3 nucleotide sequence: TGTGCCAGCAGCTTAGTACTGGGACAGGGAATCGAGACCCAGTACTTC. Its protein product is CASSLVLGQGIETQYF. The full variable domain, completed using reference TRBV7-9 and TRBJ2-5, is DTGVSQNPRHKITKRGQNVTFRCDPISEHNRLYWYRQTLGQGPEFLTYFQNEAQLEKSRLLSDRFSAERPKGSFSTLEIQRTEQGDSAMYLCASSLVLGQGIETQYFGPGTRLLVL.